The source of this TCR beta chain is a study of blood T cell repertoires in COVID-19. Study background: T cells, B-cell-depleted T cells, or PBMCs supplied cDNA or gDNA.

The repertoire was sequenced with immunoSEQ multiplex PCR; TCRdb's copy has only in-frame clones and lacks some. This table holds approximately 36,000 clones, over 80% found once. As for this clone: The same CDR3 arises from other DNA sequences in this sample as well.

The ends were cut back, 4 bases at V and 7 bases at J, with 13 bases in the middle. The germline V gene has CDR1 LNHDA and CDR2 SQIVND (reference sequence). This CDR3 is built from 14 residues. Sequenced sample: peripheral blood. The chain joins TRBV19 to TRBJ1-4, with D perhaps TRBD1 (5 bases). This sequence originates from a man aged 50 to 59 with active COVID-19. The CDR3 reads CASSTGQGGEKLFF. The CDR3 nucleotides read TGTGCCAGTAGTACCGGGCAGGGTGGTGAAAAACTGTTTTTT.